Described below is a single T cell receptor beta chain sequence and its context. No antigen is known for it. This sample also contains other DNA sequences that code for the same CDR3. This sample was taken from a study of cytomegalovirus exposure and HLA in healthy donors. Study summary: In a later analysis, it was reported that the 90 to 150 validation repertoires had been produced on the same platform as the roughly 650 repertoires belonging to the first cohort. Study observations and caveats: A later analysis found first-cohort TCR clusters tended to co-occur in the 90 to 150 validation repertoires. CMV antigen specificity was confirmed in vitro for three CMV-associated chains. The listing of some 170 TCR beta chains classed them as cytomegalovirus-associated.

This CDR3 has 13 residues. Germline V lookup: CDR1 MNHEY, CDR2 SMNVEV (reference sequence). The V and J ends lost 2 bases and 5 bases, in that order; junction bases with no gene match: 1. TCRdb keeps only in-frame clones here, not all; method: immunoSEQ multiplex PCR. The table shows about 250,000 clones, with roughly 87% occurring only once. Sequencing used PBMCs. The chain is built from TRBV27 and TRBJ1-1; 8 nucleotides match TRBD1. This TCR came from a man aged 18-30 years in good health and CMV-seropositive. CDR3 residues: CASSLTGGTEAFF. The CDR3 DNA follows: TGTGCCAGCAGTTTAACAGGGGGGACTGAAGCTTTCTTT.